What follows is one T cell receptor beta chain and its context. At least ten counts were recorded for this clonotype. No antigen is known for it. It has no much larger one-base neighbor in the sample; base qualities were not kept. V loses 3 bases of germline sequence and J loses 4 bases, and the interval between the two ends is 7 bases. CDR1 and CDR2, per the germline V gene, are ENHRY and SYGVKD. The CDR3 runs 12 amino acids, cysteine and phenylalanine included. CDR3 DNA is the only sequence kept; it has 36 bases, read in frame from the first base. The data were taken from a study of blood T cells in healthy people across ages (dated by TCRdb to the mid-2010s). For the study in its entirety: Template switching captured roughly one uniquely barcoded TCR beta cDNA molecule per two T cells in model experiments. For two donors (one aged 18 to 29 and one aged 80 or older), the study analyzed two additional independent replicas of 1 million unique cDNA reads from the same blood draw. Using deep sequencing normalized with unique cDNA molecular identifiers, the study measured how TCR beta repertoire diversity changes with age. The donors were split into four age groups: young (average 16 years), middle-aged (39), aged (62) and long-lived (over 80). Donors of different ages were randomly distributed across sequencing lanes to avoid experimental bias.

The library relied on 5' RACE. Sequenced on an Illumina HiSeq 2500. A second PCR of about 6 to 12 cycles was performed with a sample-barcoded 5' primer and a J-beta primer mix. Each TCR beta cDNA molecule received a unique molecular identifier from a template-switch 5' adaptor carrying 12 random nucleotides. Each sample yielded at least 3 million CDR3-containing paired-end reads. First-strand cDNA was synthesized from all RNA with the Mint cDNA synthesis kit, primed by a TRBC-specific oligonucleotide. Following uracil-DNA glycosylase treatment, a first 18-cycle PCR with universal primers M1SS and BC2_uni_R was performed on all cDNA. Per the authors' processing: Each sample was normalized by randomly selecting 1 million high-quality reads, each carrying a distinct molecular identifier. Instead of being binned into consensus sequences, reads with shared molecular identifiers were discarded. CDR3 identification, clonotype clustering and error correction used MiTCR with a Q25 quality threshold and the strictest error-elimination algorithm. Lower-bound total TCR beta diversity was estimated with a nonparametric unseen species model using Euler transformation. The public reads were run again by TCRdb, first through fastp at Q25 and then through MiXCR, and only productive beta chains were kept. CDR3 protein duplicates are merged, each entry listing the most common genes and DNA. TCRdb, not the original authors, processed these V and J calls. This sample comprises around 1.7 million distinct CDR3 sequences, 28% of them detected only once. Together, the top ten hold 6.5% to 8.5% of the sample.

Findings and caveats that apply to the study as a whole: Bulk unsorted PBMC profiling prevented conclusive comparison of naive and antigen-experienced compartments. A strong correlation was found between observed TCR beta diversity and the percentage of naive T cells measured by flow cytometry. Because the CMV infection status of the donors was unknown, age-related changes in expanded clonotypes may potentially have been confounded. Estimates of total diversity from one million sequenced T cells were regarded as lower bounds and underestimates. Observed TCR beta diversity per million T cells fell roughly linearly with age, and a significant reduction was already apparent by age approximately 40. Compared with the aged group, more naive CD4+ T cells, fewer expanded clones and increased TCR diversity were shown by the long-lived group, suggesting age selection.

The donors were 40 or so Caucasian individuals from Russia, aged roughly 6 to 100 years, who were systemically healthy. Each donor gave about 11 milliliters of peripheral blood, drawn into EDTA-treated Vacutainer tubes. PBMCs were isolated by Ficoll-Paque density-gradient centrifugation, with at least 6 million obtained per sample. Trizol reagent was used to extract total RNA from the PBMCs, yielding at least 5.5 micrograms per sample. For every donor, an aliquot of PBMCs went through flow cytometry to measure the percentages of naive CD45RAhigh/CD27high T cells. Sequencing was performed on blood. The source of this sequence is a woman under 40 in good health. Recombination joined TRBV10-3 with TRBJ2-7; TRBD2 is a weak D gene call, 5 bases matching. The CDR3 is CAISDRGYEQYF. The sequenced DNA is TGTGCCATCAGTGACCGGGGTTACGAGCAGTACTTC.